A selection of T cell receptor beta chains follows, all from one sample in a study of blood T cell repertoires in COVID-19. Using immunoSEQ multiplex PCR, the repertoire was profiled, and TCRdb retains in-frame clones only, with some absent. The sample lists 200,000 to 250,000 clones; 86% were seen once. Material: PBMCs or T cells enriched from blood (not recorded which). The receptors shown here come from a woman between 45 and 60 years old who had recovered from COVID-19. The CDR3 runs from the conserved cysteine through the conserved F or W. A D gene is named only where the DNA matches it firmly. A clone size is listed for some rows: how often the clone was seen (once, few, many), or a class if it is expanded.

>-|TRBV11-2|TRBD1|TRBJ2-5
CASSLIGWLRDRGRETQYF
TGTGCCAGCAGCTTAATAGGCTGGTTACGGGACAGGGGGCGAGAGACCCAGTACTTC
>-|TRBV7-8|TRBD1|TRBJ2-1
CASSLGYRRQGLFF
TGTGCCAGCAGCTTAGGGTATCGCCGACAGGGTTTGTTCTTC
>-|TRBV27|TRBD1|TRBJ2-2
CASSSGTGTAGELFF
TGTGCCAGCAGCTCCGGGACAGGGACGGCCGGGGAGCTGTTTTTT
>-|TRBV5-1|TRBD1|TRBJ2-2
CASSSQGPGGTGELFF
TGCGCCAGCAGCTCCCAGGGGCCAGGGGGCACCGGGGAGCTGTTTTTT
>-|TRBV28|-|TRBJ1-1
CASSSAVQAIAEAFF
TGTGCCAGCAGTTCCGCGGTCCAAGCAATCGCTGAAGCTTTCTTT
>-|TRBV3-1/TRBV3-2|-|TRBJ1-2
CASSHIIRGGYGYTF
TGTGCCAGCAGCCATATTATACGAGGGGGCTATGGCTACACCTTC
>-|TRBV2|TRBD1|TRBJ1-5
CASRRQGNSNQPQHF
TGTGCCAGCAGACGACAGGGGAATAGCAATCAGCCCCAGCATTTT
>-|TRBV12-3/TRBV12-4|-|TRBJ1-1
CASSLTENPEAFF
TGTGCCAGCAGTTTGACAGAGAACCCTGAAGCTTTCTTT
>-|TRBV27|TRBD1|TRBJ1-6
CASSSSGTGYNSPLHF
TGTGCCAGCAGTTCTTCAGGGACAGGTTATAATTCACCCCTCCACTTT
>-|TRBV7-2|TRBD2|TRBJ2-2
CASILAGGLGTGELFF
TGTGCCAGCATCCTAGCGGGGGGGCTCGGCACCGGGGAGCTGTTTTTT
>-|TRBV7-9|TRBD1|TRBJ1-2
CASSLSQGDYGYTF
TGTGCCAGCAGCTTGTCCCAGGGGGACTATGGCTACACCTTC
>many|TRBV28|TRBD1|TRBJ1-6
CASRDRGRGSPLHF
TGTGCCAGCAGGGACAGGGGTCGTGGATCACCCCTCCACTTT
>-|TRBV3-1/TRBV3-2|-|TRBJ1-3
CASSQDTTGNTIYF
TGTGCCAGCAGCCAAGATACAACTGGAAACACCATATATTTT
>-|TRBV28|-|TRBJ2-3
CASSLPRSDTQYF
TGTGCCAGCAGTTTACCTCGTTCTGATACGCAGTATTTT
>-|TRBV28|TRBD1|TRBJ2-7
CASSGAGTGINEQYF
TGTGCCAGCAGTGGAGCCGGGACAGGGATCAACGAGCAGTACTTC
>-|TRBV3-1/TRBV3-2|TRBD1|TRBJ1-2
CASSQVLQGARGYTF
TGTGCCAGCAGCCAAGTACTACAGGGGGCTCGTGGCTACACCTTC
>-|TRBV5-8|-|TRBJ2-2
CASSLHVGLNTGELFF
TGTGCCAGCAGCTTGCACGTGGGGCTGAACACCGGGGAGCTGTTTTTT
>-|TRBV15|-|TRBJ2-1
CATSRDLYVASYNEQFF
TGTGCCACCAGCAGAGATTTGTACGTTGCGTCCTACAATGAGCAGTTCTTC